The next 6 T cell receptor beta chains were all read from a single sample in a study of T cell changes during pregnancy in multiple sclerosis. TCRdb's copy holds only in-frame clones and misses some; the assay was immunoSEQ multiplex PCR. The profile shows more than 45,000 clones, approximately 93% of them singletons. This specimen consisted of CD4+ T cells from peripheral blood mononuclear cells, obtained in the first trimester of pregnancy. Source of these receptors: a female donor with multiple sclerosis, enrolled in a pregnancy study.

The rearrangement joins TRBV27 to TRBJ2-3, with 11 bases matching TRBD2. V shed 10 bases, J shed 0 bases, and the junction held 9 bases outside the gene matches. Germline V gene sequence: CDR1 MNHEY, CDR2 SMNVEV (reference sequence). The CDR3 extends over 16 amino acids. In DNA, the CDR3 is TGTGCCACACGGGGGGGACTAGCGGTGAGCACAGATACGCAGTATTTT. It yields the protein CATRGGLAVSTDTQYF.

The chain couples TRBV5-1 to TRBJ2-7, with TRBD2 matching over 7 bases. The CDR3 runs 15 residues. Losses at the gene ends were 3 bases for V and 3 bases for J; bases not matched to a gene: 9. Looked up from germline, CDR1 is SGHRS and CDR2 is YFSETQ. CDR3 in amino acids: CASSSSRGDLYEQYF. CDR3 coding DNA: TGCGCCAGCAGCTCGTCACGGGGGGATCTCTACGAGCAGTACTTC.

The CDR3 nucleotides are TGTGCCAGCACCCTCGGACAGTCCTATGGCTACACCTTC. Translating it yields CASTLGQSYGYTF. V usage is TRBV6-6 and J usage is TRBJ1-2, with D possibly being TRBD1 (6 bases). Deletions cut 7 bases from V and 4 bases from J, with 13 bases between. This CDR3 comprises 13 residues. Germline V gene lookup returns CDR1 MNHNY and CDR2 SVGAGI (reference sequence).

This sequence joins TRBV9 and TRBJ1-2; D gene unclear. Between the trimmed V and J ends, which lost 0 bases and 7 bases, there was a span of 10 bases. The CDR3 covers 13 residues. Germline assignment: CDR1 SGDLS and CDR2 YYNGEE. CDR3 sequence (DNA): TGTGCCAGCAGCGTAGACCCACGCAGTGGCTACACCTTC. Protein product: CASSVDPRSGYTF.

This chain joins TRBV2 and TRBJ1-3, with D unclear. CDR1 SNHLY and CDR2 FYNNEI come from the germline V gene. This CDR3 comprises 12 residues. V was cut by 2 bases and J by 15 bases, with 14 bases left in between. The CDR3: CASSELPQAAYF. The CDR3 nucleotides read TGTGCCAGCAGTGAACTCCCGCAGGCCGCATATTTT.

The rearrangement uses TRBV29-1 and TRBJ2-3, with 8 bases identical to TRBD2. The CDR3 extends over 15 amino acids. Losses at the gene ends were 6 bases for V and 7 bases for J; bases not matched to a gene: 15. Germline values: CDR1 SQVTM, CDR2 ANQGSEA. CDR3 sequence: CSVPGTSFGSNTQYF. Written as DNA, the CDR3 is TGCAGCGTCCCTGGGACTAGTTTTGGGTCTAATACGCAGTATTTT.